Reported below is one T cell receptor (beta chain). Its antigen is currently not known. No much larger clonotype is one base removed from it; base qualities were not supplied. From its cysteine to its phenylalanine, the CDR3 spans 14 amino acids. Only the CDR3 DNA is retained, 42 bases long and in frame from the first base. CDR1 MNHEY and CDR2 SVGAGI were looked up in the germline V gene. V and J are truncated by 8 bases and 5 bases respectively, leaving an intervening sequence of 18 bases. The data were obtained in a study of control samples from healthy donors and cancer patients (dated by TCRdb to the early 2020s). Library preparation was by the immunoSEQ multiplex PCR assay. TCRdb took over this immuneACCESS table, retaining in-frame rearrangements with V and J assigned. Such tables are incomplete; in checked studies, under half of the missing clones stem from an unresolved V gene, and the remainder is unexplained. The sample data list around 75,000 clones, and over 75% of these were observed just once. Roughly 28% of the sample belongs to the ten largest clones.

The sequence was obtained from a man aged 50 or older in good health. The specimen was blood. Here the chain combines TRBV6-5 and TRBJ2-5; TRBD1 might be the D gene, on 6 matching bases. The CDR3 protein: CASSPGQGSETQYF. Read as DNA, the sequence is TGTGCCAGCTCGCCGGGACAAGGCTCGGAGACCCAGTACTTC.